A single sample is the source of the 8 T cell receptor beta chains below, sequenced in a study of somatic mutations in cytotoxic T cells in rheumatoid arthritis. The assay was immunoSEQ multiplex PCR, and TCRdb's table has in-frame clones only and misses some. The sample shows 15,000 to 20,000 clones, more than 65% of them seen only once. The sequenced sample was CD8+ T cells sorted from blood. These receptors were obtained from an adult with rheumatoid arthritis.

The chain employs TRBV10-3 and TRBJ1-2, with 7 nucleotides matching TRBD1. V was pared by 3 bases and J by 7 bases, with 11 bases of the junction left unmatched. The CDR3 loop spans 15 amino acids. Germline V CDR1 and CDR2: ENHRY, SYGVKD. The CDR3 DNA follows: TGTGCCATCAGTGACTACTCGGACAGGAGGGGTGGCTACACCTTC. This codes for CAISDYSDRRGGYTF.

The rearrangement joins TRBV28 to TRBJ1-2, with D maybe TRBD1 (6 bases). With 6 bases removed from V and 4 bases from J, the gap between germline ends came to 15 bases. The CDR3 has 14 amino acids. Per germline, CDR1 MDHEN and CDR2 SYDVKM. CDR3 sequence (DNA): TGTGCCAGCAGCCCTGTTACAGGGTTCTATGGCTACACCTTC. Its translation is CASSPVTGFYGYTF.

V and J are TRBV28 and TRBJ1-2; 7 nucleotides match TRBD1. This CDR3 is 13 amino acids long. CDR1 and CDR2 (germline): MDHEN, SYDVKM. Unmatched junction bases numbered 11, after V lost 8 bases and J lost 8 bases. The chain's CDR3 is CASGSGTATGYTF. The CDR3 bases are TGTGCCAGCGGGTCCGGGACAGCGACCGGCTACACCTTC.

The chain joins TRBV25-1 to TRBJ1-5, with a weak D call TRBD1 (6 bases). CDR3 length equals 18 residues. The V and J ends lost 2 bases and 0 bases respectively, with 17 bases between them. Germline V gene data show CDR1 as MGHDK and CDR2 as SYGVNS. For the CDR3, the DNA is TGTGCCAGCAGTGAAGGAGGGGGGAAGGTTACTAGCAATCAGCCCCAGCATTTT. Translation gives CASSEGGGKVTSNQPQHF.

V and J are TRBV27 and TRBJ1-1, with TRBD1 identical over 7 bases. The CDR3 covers 15 residues. Germline CDR1 and CDR2: MNHEY and SMNVEV (reference sequence). V lost 5 bases to trimming and J lost 2 bases; unmatched junction nucleotides: 8. CDR3 bases: TGTGCCAGCAGTCCCCGTGGAGGGGGCAACACTGAAGCTTTCTTT. This translates into CASSPRGGGNTEAFF.

The chain combines TRBV6-5 with TRBJ1-4; no firm D call. The CDR3 is 15 residues long. Germline V gene lookup returns CDR1 MNHEY and CDR2 SVGAGI. Deletions cut 0 bases from V and 0 bases from J, with 5 bases between. The CDR3 reads CASSYSSSTNEKLFF. The CDR3 DNA follows: TGTGCCAGCAGTTACTCCTCTTCAACTAATGAAAAACTGTTTTTT.

The CDR3 loop reads CASSPPFSYEQYF. In nucleotides, the CDR3 is TGTGCCAGCTCACCACCGTTTTCCTACGAGCAGTACTTC. This chain links TRBV18 with TRBJ2-7, with no clear D. CDR3 length: 13 residues. The V gene's germline CDR1 is KGHSH and CDR2 LQKENI. The germline V and J ends were trimmed by 0 bases and 1 base, with 4 bases remaining between them. Filled out from reference TRBV18 and TRBJ2-7, the complete variable domain reads NAGVMQNPRHLVRRRGQEARLRCSPMKGHSHVYWYRQLPEEGLKFMVYLQKENIIDESGMPKERFSAEFPKEGPSILRIQQVVRGDSAAYFCASSPPFSYEQYFGPGTRLTVT.

The chain has TRBV7-6 and TRBJ2-7; D is undetermined. The germline V gene has CDR1 SGHVS and CDR2 FNYEAQ. Trimming took 1 base from V and 8 from J, leaving 6 bases between them. The CDR3 extends over 11 amino acids. The CDR3 DNA sequence: TGTGCCAGCAGCTTAGTGGTCCAGCAGTACTTC. This codes for CASSLVVQQYF.